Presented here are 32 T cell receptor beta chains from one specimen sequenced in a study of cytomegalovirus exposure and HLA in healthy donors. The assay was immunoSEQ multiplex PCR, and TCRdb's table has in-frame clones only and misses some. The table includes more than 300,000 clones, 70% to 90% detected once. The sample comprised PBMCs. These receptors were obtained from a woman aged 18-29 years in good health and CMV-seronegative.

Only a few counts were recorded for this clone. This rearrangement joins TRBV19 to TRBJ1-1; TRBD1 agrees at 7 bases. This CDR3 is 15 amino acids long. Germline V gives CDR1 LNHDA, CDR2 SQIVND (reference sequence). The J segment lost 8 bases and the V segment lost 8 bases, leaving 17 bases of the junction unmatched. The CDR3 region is CASQPPQGWYGEAFF. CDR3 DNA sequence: TGTGCCAGTCAACCTCCACAGGGGTGGTATGGAGAAGCTTTCTTT.

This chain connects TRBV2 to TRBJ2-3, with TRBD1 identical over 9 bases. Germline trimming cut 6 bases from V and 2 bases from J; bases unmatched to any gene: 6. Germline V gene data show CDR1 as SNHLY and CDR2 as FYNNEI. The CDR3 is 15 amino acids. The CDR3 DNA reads TGTGCCAGCAGGGACCGGGACAGGGCCACAGATACGCAGTATTTT. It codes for CASRDRDRATDTQYF.

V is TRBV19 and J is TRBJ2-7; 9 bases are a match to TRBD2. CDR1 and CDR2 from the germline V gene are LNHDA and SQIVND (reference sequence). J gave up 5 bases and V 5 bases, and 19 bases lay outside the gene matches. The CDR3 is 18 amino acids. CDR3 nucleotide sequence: TGTGCCAGTAGTCCCCAAAATAGCGGGAGTTATGTAGGAAACGAGCAGTACTTC. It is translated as CASSPQNSGSYVGNEQYF. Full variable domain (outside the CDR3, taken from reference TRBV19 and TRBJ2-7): DGGITQSPKYLFRKEGQNVTLSCEQNLNHDAMYWYRQDPGQGLRLIYYSQIVNDFQKGDIAEGYSVSREKKESFPLTVTSAQKNPTAFYLCASSPQNSGSYVGNEQYFGPGTRLTVT.

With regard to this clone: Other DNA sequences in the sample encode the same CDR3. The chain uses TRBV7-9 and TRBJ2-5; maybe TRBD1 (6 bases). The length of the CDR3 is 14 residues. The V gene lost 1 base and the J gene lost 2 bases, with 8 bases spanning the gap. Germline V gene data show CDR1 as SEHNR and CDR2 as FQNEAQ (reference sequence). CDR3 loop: CASSLGQGQETQYF. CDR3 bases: TGTGCCAGCAGCTTAGGCCAGGGGCAAGAGACCCAGTACTTC.

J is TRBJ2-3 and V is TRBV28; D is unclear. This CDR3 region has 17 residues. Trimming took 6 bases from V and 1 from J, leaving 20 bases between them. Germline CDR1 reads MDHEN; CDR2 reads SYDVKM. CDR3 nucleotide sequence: TGTGCCAGCAGACAAACCGTTCTAGATCTGCGCACAGATACGCAGTATTTT. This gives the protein CASRQTVLDLRTDTQYF.

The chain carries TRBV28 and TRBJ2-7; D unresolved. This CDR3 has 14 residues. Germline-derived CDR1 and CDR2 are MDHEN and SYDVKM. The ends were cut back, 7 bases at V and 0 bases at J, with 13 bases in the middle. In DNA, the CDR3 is TGTGCCAGCACCCCCAGCGAAAGCTCCTACGAGCAGTACTTC. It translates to CASTPSESSYEQYF.

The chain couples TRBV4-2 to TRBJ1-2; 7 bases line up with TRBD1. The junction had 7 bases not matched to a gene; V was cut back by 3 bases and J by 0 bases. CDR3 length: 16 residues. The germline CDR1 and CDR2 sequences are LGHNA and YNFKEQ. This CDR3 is CASSQEQGIANYGYTF. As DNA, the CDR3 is TGTGCCAGCAGCCAGGAACAGGGGATCGCTAACTATGGCTACACCTTC.

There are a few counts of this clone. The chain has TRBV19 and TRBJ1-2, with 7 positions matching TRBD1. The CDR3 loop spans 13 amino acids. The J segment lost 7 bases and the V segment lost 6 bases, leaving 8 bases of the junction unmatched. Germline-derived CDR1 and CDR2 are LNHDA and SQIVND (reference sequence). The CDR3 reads CASSVGTVVGYTF. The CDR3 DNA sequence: TGTGCCAGTAGCGTCGGGACAGTAGTTGGCTACACCTTC. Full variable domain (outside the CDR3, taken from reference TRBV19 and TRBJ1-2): DGGITQSPKYLFRKEGQNVTLSCEQNLNHDAMYWYRQDPGQGLRLIYYSQIVNDFQKGDIAEGYSVSREKKESFPLTVTSAQKNPTAFYLCASSVGTVVGYTFGSGTRLTVV.

The CDR3 spells CASSYGQYQETQYF. In DNA form, the CDR3 reads TGTGCCAGCAGTTACGGGCAGTACCAAGAGACCCAGTACTTC. V and J are TRBV6-6 and TRBJ2-5; unclear D gene. From germline, CDR1 is MNHNY and CDR2 SVGAGI (reference sequence). V was shortened by 2 bases and J by 0 bases, with 7 bases between the two germline ends. This CDR3 is 14 amino acids long.

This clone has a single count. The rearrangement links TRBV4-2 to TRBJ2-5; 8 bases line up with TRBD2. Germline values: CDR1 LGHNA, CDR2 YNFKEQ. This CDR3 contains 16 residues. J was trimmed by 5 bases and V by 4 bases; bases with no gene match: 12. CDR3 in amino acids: CASSPYSGTAGETQYF. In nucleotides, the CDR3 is TGTGCCAGCAGCCCTTATAGCGGGACCGCCGGCGAGACCCAGTACTTC.

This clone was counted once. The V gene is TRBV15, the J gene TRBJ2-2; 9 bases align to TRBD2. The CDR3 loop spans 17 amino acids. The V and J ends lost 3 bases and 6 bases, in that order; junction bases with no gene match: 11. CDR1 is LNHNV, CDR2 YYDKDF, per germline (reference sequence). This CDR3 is CATSSWREGPSSGELFF. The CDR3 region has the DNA TGTGCCACCAGCAGCTGGCGGGAGGGACCCTCGTCCGGGGAGCTGTTTTTT.

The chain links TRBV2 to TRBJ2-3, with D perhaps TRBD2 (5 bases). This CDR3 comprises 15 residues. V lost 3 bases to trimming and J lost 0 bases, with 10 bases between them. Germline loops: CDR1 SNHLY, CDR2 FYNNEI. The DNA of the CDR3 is TGTGCCAGCAGTGATTCGGGGTCTAGCACAGATACGCAGTATTTT. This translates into CASSDSGSSTDTQYF.

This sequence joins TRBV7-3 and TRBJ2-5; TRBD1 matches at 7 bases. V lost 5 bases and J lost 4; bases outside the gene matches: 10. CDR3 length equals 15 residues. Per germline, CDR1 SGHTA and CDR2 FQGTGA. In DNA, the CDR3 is TGTGCCAGCAGCCCCAGGGGACAGTGGAGAGAGACCCAGTACTTC. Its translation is CASSPRGQWRETQYF.

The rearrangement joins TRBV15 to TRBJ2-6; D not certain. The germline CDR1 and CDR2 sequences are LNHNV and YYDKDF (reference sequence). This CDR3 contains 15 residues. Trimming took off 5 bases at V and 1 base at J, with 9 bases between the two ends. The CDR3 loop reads CATSSLISGANVLTF. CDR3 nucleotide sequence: TGTGCCACCAGCTCCCTAATATCTGGGGCCAACGTCCTGACTTTC. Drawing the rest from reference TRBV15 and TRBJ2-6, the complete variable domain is DAMVIQNPRYQVTQFGKPVTLSCSQTLNHNVMYWYQQKSSQAPKLLFHYYDKDFNNEADTPDNFQSRRPNTSFCFLDIRSPGLGDTAMYLCATSSLISGANVLTFGAGSRLTVL.

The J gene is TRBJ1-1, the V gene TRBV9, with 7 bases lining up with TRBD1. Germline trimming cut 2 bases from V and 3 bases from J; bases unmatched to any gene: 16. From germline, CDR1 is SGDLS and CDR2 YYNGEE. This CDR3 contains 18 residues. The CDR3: CASSVGWTGWGEDTEAFF. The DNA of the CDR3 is TGTGCCAGCAGCGTGGGATGGACAGGTTGGGGTGAGGACACTGAAGCTTTCTTT.

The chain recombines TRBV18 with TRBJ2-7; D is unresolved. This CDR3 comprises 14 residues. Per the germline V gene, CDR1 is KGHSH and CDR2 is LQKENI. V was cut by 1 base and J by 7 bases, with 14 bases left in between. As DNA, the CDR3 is TGTGCCAGCTCACCACTCGACTCGATATGGGAGCAGTACTTC. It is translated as CASSPLDSIWEQYF.

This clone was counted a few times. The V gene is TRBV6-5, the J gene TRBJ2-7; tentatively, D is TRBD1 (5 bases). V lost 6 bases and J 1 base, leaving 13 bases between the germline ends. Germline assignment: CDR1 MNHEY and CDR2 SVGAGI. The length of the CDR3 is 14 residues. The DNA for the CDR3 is TGTGCCAGCAGAGACCGAGGACATTCCTACGAGCAGTACTTC. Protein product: CASRDRGHSYEQYF.

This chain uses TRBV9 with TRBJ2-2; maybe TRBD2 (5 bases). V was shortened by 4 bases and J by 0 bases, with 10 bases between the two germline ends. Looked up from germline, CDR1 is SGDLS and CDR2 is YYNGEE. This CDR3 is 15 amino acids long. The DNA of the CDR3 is TGTGCCAGCAGCACGGACTGGACGAACACCGGGGAGCTGTTTTTT. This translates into CASSTDWTNTGELFF.

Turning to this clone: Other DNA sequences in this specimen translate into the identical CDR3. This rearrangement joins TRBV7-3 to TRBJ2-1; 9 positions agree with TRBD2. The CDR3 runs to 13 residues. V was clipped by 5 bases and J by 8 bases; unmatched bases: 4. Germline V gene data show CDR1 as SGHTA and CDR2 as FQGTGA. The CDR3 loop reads CASSLSGSDEQFF. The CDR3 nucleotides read TGTGCCAGCAGCCTTAGCGGGAGTGATGAGCAGTTCTTC.

Here the CDR3 reads CASSPPDLTVVHEQFF. Here the CDR3 DNA reads TGTGCCAGCTCACCACCCGACCTGACAGTAGTTCACGAGCAGTTCTTC. The V and J genes are TRBV18 and TRBJ2-1; D possibly corresponds to TRBD1 (5 bases). The CDR3 covers 16 residues. Germline assignment: CDR1 KGHSH and CDR2 LQKENI. The V and J ends lost 0 bases and 10 bases respectively, with 19 bases between them.

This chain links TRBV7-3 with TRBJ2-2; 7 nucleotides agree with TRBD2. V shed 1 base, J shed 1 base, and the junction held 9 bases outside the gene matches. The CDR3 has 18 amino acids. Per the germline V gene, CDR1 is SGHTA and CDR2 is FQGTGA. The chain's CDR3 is CASSLSGGSGGNTGELFF. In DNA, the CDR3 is TGTGCCAGCAGCTTAAGTGGCGGGAGCGGAGGGAACACCGGGGAGCTGTTTTTT.

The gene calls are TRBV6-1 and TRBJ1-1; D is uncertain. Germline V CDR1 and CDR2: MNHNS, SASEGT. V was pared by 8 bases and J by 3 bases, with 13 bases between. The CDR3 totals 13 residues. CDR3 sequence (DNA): TGTGCCAGCGGAGGCGTCTTGGACACTGAAGCTTTCTTT. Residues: CASGGVLDTEAFF.

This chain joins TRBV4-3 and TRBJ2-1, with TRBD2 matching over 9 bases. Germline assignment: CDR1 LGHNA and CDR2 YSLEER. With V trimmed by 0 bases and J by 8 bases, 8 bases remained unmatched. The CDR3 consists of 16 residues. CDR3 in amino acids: CASSQDKAGGGDEQFF. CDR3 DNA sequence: TGCGCCAGCAGCCAAGATAAGGCGGGAGGGGGCGATGAGCAGTTCTTC.

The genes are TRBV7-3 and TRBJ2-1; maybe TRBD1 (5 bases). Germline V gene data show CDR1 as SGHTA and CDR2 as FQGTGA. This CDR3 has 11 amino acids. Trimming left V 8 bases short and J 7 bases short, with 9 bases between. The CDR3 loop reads CASSAGNEQFF. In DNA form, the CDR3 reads TGTGCCAGCTCCGCAGGGAATGAGCAGTTCTTC.

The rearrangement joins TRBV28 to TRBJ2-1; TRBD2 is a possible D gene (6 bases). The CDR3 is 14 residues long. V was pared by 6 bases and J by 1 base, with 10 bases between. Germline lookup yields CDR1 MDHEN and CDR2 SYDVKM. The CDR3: CASRREQSYNEQFF. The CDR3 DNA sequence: TGTGCCAGCAGACGGGAGCAATCCTACAATGAGCAGTTCTTC.

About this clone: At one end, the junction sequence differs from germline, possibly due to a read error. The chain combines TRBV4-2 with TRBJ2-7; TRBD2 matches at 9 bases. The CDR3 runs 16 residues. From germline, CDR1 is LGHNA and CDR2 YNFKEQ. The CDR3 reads CASSQDRLAGSYEQYF. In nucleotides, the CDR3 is TGTGCCAGCAGTCAAGATAGGCTAGCGGGATCCTACGAGCAGTACTTC.

The CDR3 region is CASSKLNEKLFF. Written as DNA, the CDR3 is TGTGCCAGCAGTAAGCTAAACGAAAAACTGTTTTTT. The V gene is TRBV27, the J gene TRBJ1-4; D uncertain. The length of the CDR3 is 12 residues. From germline, CDR1 is MNHEY and CDR2 SMNVEV (reference sequence). V gave up 5 bases and J gave up 8 bases, with 9 bases separating them.

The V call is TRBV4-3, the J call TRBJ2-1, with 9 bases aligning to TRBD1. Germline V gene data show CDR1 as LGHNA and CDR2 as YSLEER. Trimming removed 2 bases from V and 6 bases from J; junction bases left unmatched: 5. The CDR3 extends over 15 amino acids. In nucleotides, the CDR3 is TGCGCCAGCAGCCAAACAGGGGGCAGTGGCAATGAGCAGTTCTTC. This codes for CASSQTGGSGNEQFF.

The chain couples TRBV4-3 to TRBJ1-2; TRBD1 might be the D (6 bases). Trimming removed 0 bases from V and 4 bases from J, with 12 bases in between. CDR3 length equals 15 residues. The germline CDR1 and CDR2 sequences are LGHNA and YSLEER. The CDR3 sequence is CASSQDHQGSYGYTF. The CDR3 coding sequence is TGCGCCAGCAGCCAAGATCACCAGGGGTCCTATGGCTACACCTTC.

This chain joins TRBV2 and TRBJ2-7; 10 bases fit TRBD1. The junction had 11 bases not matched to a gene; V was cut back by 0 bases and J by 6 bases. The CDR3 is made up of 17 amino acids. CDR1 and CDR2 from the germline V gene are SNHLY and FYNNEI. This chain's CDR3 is CASSEALGTGVSFEQYF. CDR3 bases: TGTGCCAGCAGTGAAGCGCTCGGGACAGGGGTTTCGTTCGAGCAGTACTTC.

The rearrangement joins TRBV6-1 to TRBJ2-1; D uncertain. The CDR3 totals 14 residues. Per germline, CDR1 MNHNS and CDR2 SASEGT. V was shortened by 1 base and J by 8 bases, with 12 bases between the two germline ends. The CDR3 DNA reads TGTGCCAGCAGTGAAGAACGGCGGAGCGATGAGCAGTTCTTC. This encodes CASSEERRSDEQFF.

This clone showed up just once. DNA for the CDR3: TGTGCCAGCAGCTTAGGCCCCACAGGGACCTACGAGCAGTACTTC. The encoded protein is CASSLGPTGTYEQYF. The chain carries TRBV11-2 and TRBJ2-7; D perhaps matches TRBD1 (6 bases). V dropped 1 base and J dropped 2 bases, with 12 bases sitting between them. Germline V lookup: CDR1 SGHAT, CDR2 FQNNGV. The CDR3 totals 15 residues.